The source of this TCR beta chain is a study of T cells after yellow fever vaccination. Study results and limitations: A small share of clonotypes appeared in both CD4 and CD8 compartments. Peaking on day 5 versus 15, the secondary response was faster but weaker. Once the booster was given, most primary-vaccination clones reappeared, at just under 98% for CD4 and more than 85% for CD8.

By 5'RACE template switching, TCR cDNA was produced, with a universal primer site and UMIs added in the process. TCRdb itself ran the 5' RACE reads through MiXCR, one entry per CDR3 protein. The sample shows some 350,000 distinct CDR3 sequences, 3.5% to 4.5% of them seen only once. This clonotype was seen a few times. Antigen: not known. V was pared by 7 bases and J by 0 bases, with 11 bases of the junction left unmatched. Germline CDR1 MNHEY, CDR2 SMNVEV (reference sequence). This CDR3 spans 16 amino acids. The chain employs TRBV27 and TRBJ1-1; TRBD1 aligns across 7 bases. This TCR derives from a man between 18 and 29 years old who received the YFV17D yellow fever vaccine. Sequencing used PBMCs, obtained 5 days after the yellow fever booster vaccination. The CDR3 DNA reads TGTGCCAGCACCCCGGGAGGGGACAGAATGAACACTGAAGCTTTCTTT. Protein product: CASTPGGDRMNTEAFF.